This T cell receptor (beta chain) is from a study of blood T cells in healthy people across ages. As for the study in general: Through template switching, about one barcoded beta molecule was captured per two T cells, as measured in model experiments.

This clonotype was recorded only once. No antigen is known for it. From germline, CDR1 is SGHTA and CDR2 FQGTGA. V gave up 5 bases and J gave up 0 bases; unmatched junction bases: 3. The CDR3 has 16 amino acids. The use of a sample-barcoded 5' primer and a J-beta primer mix characterized a second PCR of about 6 to 12 cycles. A template-switch adaptor that had 12 random nucleotides put a tag on each cDNA molecule. TCRdb reprocessed the 5' RACE reads via MiXCR and lists one record per CDR3 protein. The data show hundreds of thousands of distinct CDR3 sequences, roughly 60% seen once. The study's findings and limits: The authors considered diversity estimates from one million T cells to be underestimates.

What was sequenced was blood. This TCR came from a man younger than 45 in good health. The chain has TRBV7-3 and TRBJ2-3; 12 positions agree with TRBD2. In DNA form, the CDR3 reads TGTGCCAGCAGCAAGGGACTAGCGGGTAGCACAGATACGCAGTATTTT. Encoded protein: CASSKGLAGSTDTQYF.